One TCR beta chain is described in this entry. The source of the sample is a study of blood T cell repertoires in COVID-19. For the study at large: The study drew acute and convalescent COVID-19 samples from the United States, Italy and Spain.

In the authors' workflow: Researchers report that nucleated cell counts were estimated from reference gene primer amplification. Sequenced by immunoSEQ multiplex PCR; TCRdb stores in-frame clones only, minus some. V and J calls and clone size come straight from that table; D and trimming were deduced from the DNA. The sample lists 70,000 to 90,000 clones, roughly 85% occurring once. The CDR3 sequence is 14 residues long. CDR1 is LNHNV, CDR2 YYDKDF, per germline (reference sequence). Deletions cut 0 bases from V and 4 bases from J, with 9 bases between. The sequence came from a human donor in a cohort sampled during active COVID-19. The sample was peripheral blood. The rearrangement links TRBV15 to TRBJ1-1; possibly TRBD1 for D (5 bases). The CDR3 region has the DNA TGTGCCACCAGCAGAGATTCAGGGCCCACTGAAGCTTTCTTT. Its protein is CATSRDSGPTEAFF. Looking up the rest from reference TRBV15 and TRBJ1-1 gives the full variable domain: DAMVIQNPRYQVTQFGKPVTLSCSQTLNHNVMYWYQQKSSQAPKLLFHYYDKDFNNEADTPDNFQSRRPNTSFCFLDIRSPGLGDTAMYLCATSRDSGPTEAFFGQGTRLTVV.